The next 26 T cell receptor beta chains were all read from a single sample in a study of early T cells in non-severe SARS-CoV-2 infection (TCRdb year 2021). The library relied on 5' RACE. TCRdb shows the sequencer as NextSeq 500. Clones were called with MiXCR by TCRdb after fastp trimmed the public reads at Q25, and only in-frame beta chains were retained. Entries that share a CDR3 protein sequence are merged under the most common genes and DNA. The sample has roughly 90,000 distinct CDR3 sequences on record, 14% to 15% of them singletons. Of the sample, about 0.59% falls within the top ten clones. The sequencing input was whole blood. These TCRs come from an adult who was a healthcare worker with PCR-confirmed SARS-CoV-2 infection or an uninfected control (not recorded which).

This sequence joins TRBV29-1 and TRBJ2-3; no definite D call. V lost 6 bases and J 5 bases, leaving 6 bases between the germline ends. CDR3 length equals 10 residues. The germline gives CDR1 SQVTM, CDR2 ANQGSEA. The CDR3 sequence: CSVFLDTQYF. For the CDR3, the DNA is TGCAGCGTCTTCTTAGATACGCAGTATTTT.

The sample holds many counts of this clonotype. CDR3 sequence reads: CATSDLRSGGARSYTF. CDR3 coding DNA: TGTGCCACCAGTGATTTGAGGTCAGGGGGCGCGAGGAGCTACACCTTC. V is TRBV24-1 and J is TRBJ1-2, with 8 bases fitting TRBD1. CDR1 and CDR2 from the germline V gene are KGHDR and SFDVKD. The CDR3 length is 16 residues. Unmatched junction bases numbered 11, after V lost 0 bases and J lost 9 bases.

This chain connects TRBV28 to TRBJ1-4, with a possible D match to TRBD1 (5 bases). Germline V gene data show CDR1 as MDHEN and CDR2 as SYDVKM. This CDR3 contains 13 residues. The V and J ends lost 4 bases and 5 bases respectively, with 8 bases between them. Written as DNA, the CDR3 is TGTGCCAGCAGTTCGACAGAGAATGAAAAACTGTTTTTT. Its translation: CASSSTENEKLFF.

In this sample, this clonotype turned up a few times. The chain employs TRBV29-1 and TRBJ1-2; TRBD1 matches at 8 bases. This CDR3 is 12 amino acids long. V lost 7 bases and J lost 7; bases outside the gene matches: 8. Per germline, CDR1 SQVTM and CDR2 ANQGSEA. The CDR3 bases are TGCAGCGGTGGACAGGGCTTGTCTGGCTACACCTTC. Translating it yields CSGGQGLSGYTF. The whole variable domain, filled in from reference TRBV29-1 and TRBJ1-2, reads SAVISQKPSRDICQRGTSLTIQCQVDSQVTMMFWYRQQPGQSLTLIATANQGSEATYESGFVIDKFPISRPNLTFSTLTVSNMSPEDSSIYLCSGGQGLSGYTFGSGTRLTVV.

This clonotype was seen only a few times. The rearrangement joins TRBV15 to TRBJ2-5; the D gene is possibly TRBD1 (5 bases). The ends were cut back, 1 base at V and 2 bases at J, with 11 bases in the middle. CDR1 is LNHNV, CDR2 YYDKDF, per germline (reference sequence). The CDR3 spans 15 residues. The DNA of the CDR3 is TGTGCCACCAGCAGAGTGGTCCCAGGGCAAGAGACCCAGTACTTC. Residues: CATSRVVPGQETQYF.

The J gene is TRBJ2-3, the V gene TRBV3-1; 8 nucleotides align to TRBD2. Germline loops: CDR1 LGHDT, CDR2 YNNKEL (reference sequence). Germline trimming cut 4 bases from V and 2 bases from J; bases unmatched to any gene: 5. The CDR3 has 15 residues. CDR3 sequence (DNA): TGTGCCAGCAGCCCAGAGCGGGGGACCACAGATACGCAGTATTTT. It translates to CASSPERGTTDTQYF.

This clonotype appeared a few times. The V and J genes are TRBV20-1 and TRBJ1-5; D might be TRBD1 (6 bases). CDR3 length equals 15 residues. The V gene's germline CDR1 is DFQATT and CDR2 SNEGSKA (reference sequence). Trimming left V 3 bases short and J 1 base short, with 13 bases between. Written as DNA, the CDR3 is TGCAGTGCTAGCAGGGAAGGGGGAAGCAATCAGCCCCAGCATTTT. Protein: CSASREGGSNQPQHF.

The chain carries TRBV28 and TRBJ2-3; 9 bases line up with TRBD1. The trim removed 6 bases at V and 5 bases at J, leaving 3 bases unmatched. Germline loops: CDR1 MDHEN, CDR2 SYDVKM. The CDR3 totals 13 residues. The CDR3 protein is CASRRTGEDTQYF. The DNA of the CDR3 is TGTGCCAGCAGGAGGACAGGGGAAGATACGCAGTATTTT. The full variable domain, completed using reference TRBV28 and TRBJ2-3, is DVKVTQSSRYLVKRTGEKVFLECVQDMDHENMFWYRQDPGLGLRLIYFSYDVKMKEKGDIPEGYSVSREKKERFSLILESASTNQTSMYLCASRRTGEDTQYFGPGTRLTVL.

The sample holds many counts of this clonotype. This chain connects TRBV11-2 to TRBJ1-1, with 7 bases that match TRBD1. Per germline, CDR1 SGHAT and CDR2 FQNNGV. The CDR3 consists of 14 residues. The V and J ends lost 3 bases and 4 bases, in that order; junction bases with no gene match: 5. CDR3 coding DNA: TGTGCCAGCAGCTTGATCGCAGGGGGCACTGAAGCTTTCTTT. It codes for CASSLIAGGTEAFF.

There are a few counts of this clonotype. The rearrangement uses TRBV9 and TRBJ2-5; D ambiguous. The CDR3 runs 14 residues. CDR1 SGDLS and CDR2 YYNGEE come from the germline V gene. V lost 4 bases and J lost 1, with 11 bases in between. CDR3 nucleotides: TGTGCCAGCAGCCGGATGGGCAGCCAAGAGACCCAGTACTTC. Its translation is CASSRMGSQETQYF.

This clonotype was seen only a few times. The chain links TRBV11-2 to TRBJ2-5, with 8 bases identical to TRBD1. In germline, CDR1 is SGHAT, CDR2 FQNNGV. This CDR3 is 16 amino acids long. After removal of 4 bases from V and 5 bases from J, the junction contained 12 bases not matched to a gene. The CDR3 nucleotides are TGTGCCAGCAGCTCAGACAGGGGTACATGGCTTGAGACCCAGTACTTC. Its translation is CASSSDRGTWLETQYF.

This chain uses TRBV9 with TRBJ2-1; no firm D call. The germline CDR1 and CDR2 sequences are SGDLS and YYNGEE. Deletions cut 4 bases from V and 5 bases from J, with 13 bases between. The CDR3 spans 14 residues. The CDR3 region has the DNA TGTGCCAGCAGCACCCAACATTCCGACAATGAGCAGTTCTTC. This translates into CASSTQHSDNEQFF.

There are many counts of this clonotype. The chain uses TRBV21-1 and TRBJ2-7. TRBV21-1 is recorded as a pseudogene. The CDR3 extends over 13 amino acids. This chain's CDR3 is CASTTPFSYEQYV. The DNA of the CDR3 is TGTGCCAGCACAACACCTTTTTCCTACGAGCAGTACGTC.

The chain combines TRBV6-5 with TRBJ2-1; possible D gene TRBD2, 5 bases. Trimming shortened V by 2 bases and J by 8 bases, and 10 bases separated the two germline ends. There are 13 residues in the CDR3. Germline CDR1 is MNHEY and CDR2 is SVGAGI. DNA for the CDR3: TGTGCCAGCAGTTACAAGGGTAGCGATGAGCAGTTCTTC. Protein: CASSYKGSDEQFF.

The chain joins TRBV11-2 to TRBJ2-1; 7 nucleotides line up with TRBD2. After removal of 1 base from V and 12 bases from J, the junction contained 3 bases not matched to a gene. The CDR3 extends over 12 amino acids. The germline CDR1 and CDR2 sequences are SGHAT and FQNNGV. This CDR3 is CASSLVAGVQFF. The CDR3, as DNA: TGTGCCAGCAGCTTAGTGGCGGGGGTGCAGTTCTTC.

Only a few counts were recorded for this clonotype. This chain links TRBV6-1 with TRBJ2-3; possibly TRBD2 for D (6 bases). Germline CDR1 reads MNHNS; CDR2 reads SASEGT. The CDR3 is 15 amino acids. The V end lost 7 bases, the J end lost 2 bases, and 16 bases lay between the germline ends. The CDR3 loop is CASTSGLLVTDTQYF. CDR3 in DNA: TGTGCCAGCACCTCGGGACTTCTTGTCACAGATACGCAGTATTTT.

This clonotype was counted a few times. The chain carries TRBV5-4 and TRBJ1-6; D unclear. The V gene lost 0 bases and the J gene lost 4 bases, with 8 bases spanning the gap. There are 15 residues in the CDR3. Germline CDR1 reads SGHNT; CDR2 reads YYREEE (reference sequence). The CDR3 bases are TGTGCCAGCAGCTTGGAAGGGAGTTATAATTCACCCCTCCACTTT. It specifies CASSLEGSYNSPLHF.

This clonotype showed up just a few times. The chain recombines TRBV6-6 with TRBJ1-5; TRBD1 matches 7 bases. CDR1 and CDR2 from the germline V gene are MNHNY and SVGAGI (reference sequence). The CDR3 consists of 16 residues. V was clipped by 5 bases and J by 4 bases; unmatched bases: 11. DNA for the CDR3: TGTGCCAGCAGTGACCAACAACAGGGGCGGAATCAGCCCCAGCATTTT. Translation gives CASSDQQQGRNQPQHF.

The chain recombines TRBV7-9 with TRBJ2-7; no reliable D call. From germline, CDR1 is SEHNR and CDR2 FQNEAQ (reference sequence). This CDR3 spans 10 amino acids. Trimming removed 2 bases from V and 5 bases from J, with 1 base in between. The CDR3 reads CASSLHEQYV. The CDR3 DNA follows: TGTGCCAGCAGCTTACACGAGCAGTACGTC.

This clonotype appeared many times. The chain combines TRBV7-8 with TRBJ2-6; 8 bases are a match to TRBD1. The CDR3 has 18 amino acids. Looked up from germline, CDR1 is SGHVS and CDR2 is FQNEAQ. The V and J ends lost 5 bases and 0 bases, in that order; junction bases with no gene match: 9. CDR3 coding DNA: TGTGCCAGCAGCATTCAACCCAGGGGGCCCTCTGGGGCCAACGTCCTGACTTTC. It encodes CASSIQPRGPSGANVLTF.

This clonotype has just a few counts. The V and J genes are TRBV3-1 and TRBJ1-2; D remains unclear. The germline V and J ends were trimmed by 8 bases and 4 bases, with 17 bases remaining between them. Germline V lookup: CDR1 LGHDT, CDR2 YNNKEL (reference sequence). The CDR3 has 14 amino acids. This CDR3 reads CASSQSNRFYGYTF. The DNA of the CDR3 is TGTGCCAGCTCACAAAGTAACAGATTCTATGGCTACACCTTC.

Many counts were recorded for this clonotype. This chain's CDR3 is CASSLGSPYNTGELFF. The CDR3 DNA reads TGTGCCAGCAGCTTAGGGAGTCCATATAACACCGGGGAGCTGTTTTTT. The chain has TRBV11-3 and TRBJ2-2, with D unresolved. Trimming shortened V by 1 base and J by 2 bases, and 11 bases separated the two germline ends. This CDR3 is 16 amino acids long. Per the germline V gene, CDR1 is SGHNT and CDR2 is YENEEA.

The chain couples TRBV20-1 to TRBJ1-2; the D gene is possibly TRBD1 (5 bases). The V gene lost 6 bases and the J gene lost 4 bases, with 15 bases spanning the gap. The CDR3 length is 13 residues. Germline CDR1 DFQATT, CDR2 SNEGSKA (reference sequence). The CDR3 DNA follows: TGCAGTGCAGACGCCCAGGGCGTCTATGGCTACACCTTC. It translates to CSADAQGVYGYTF.

The sample holds many counts of this clonotype. V and J are TRBV7-8 and TRBJ2-1; D is possibly TRBD2 (6 bases). The length of the CDR3 is 16 residues. V dropped 1 base and J dropped 6 bases, with 16 bases sitting between them. The V gene's germline CDR1 is SGHVS and CDR2 FQNEAQ. CDR3 bases: TGTGCCAGCAGCTTAGTTCGGGACTCCGTCCTCAATGAGCAGTTCTTC. It codes for CASSLVRDSVLNEQFF.

This clonotype showed up just a few times. This chain connects TRBV3-1 to TRBJ1-1, with D possibly being TRBD1 (5 bases). From germline, CDR1 is LGHDT and CDR2 YNNKEL (reference sequence). The CDR3 is 15 amino acids. Trimming shortened V by 1 base and J by 0 bases, and 9 bases separated the two germline ends. For the CDR3, the DNA is TGTGCCAGCAGCCAAGCCTCGACAGTGAACACTGAAGCTTTCTTT. This sequence encodes CASSQASTVNTEAFF.

A few counts support this clonotype. This chain joins TRBV24-1 and TRBJ2-1; a weak D match, TRBD1 (5 bases). CDR1 KGHDR and CDR2 SFDVKD come from the germline V gene. V was shortened by 12 bases and J by 8 bases, with 22 bases between the two germline ends. This CDR3 has 14 residues. CDR3 nucleotides: TGTGCCCCCTTGGTACCAAGGGGTTACGATGAGCAGTTCTTC. As protein: CAPLVPRGYDEQFF.